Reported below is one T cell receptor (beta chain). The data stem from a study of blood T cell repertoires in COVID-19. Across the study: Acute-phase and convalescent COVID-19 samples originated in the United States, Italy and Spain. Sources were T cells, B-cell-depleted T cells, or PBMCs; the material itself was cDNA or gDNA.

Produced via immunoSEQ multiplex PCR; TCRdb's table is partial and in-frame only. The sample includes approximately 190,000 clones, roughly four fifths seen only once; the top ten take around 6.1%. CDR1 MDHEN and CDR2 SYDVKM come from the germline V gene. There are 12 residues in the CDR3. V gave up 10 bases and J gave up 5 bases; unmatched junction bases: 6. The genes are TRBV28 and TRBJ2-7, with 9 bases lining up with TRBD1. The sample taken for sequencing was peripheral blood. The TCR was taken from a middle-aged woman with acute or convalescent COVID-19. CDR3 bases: TGTGCCACCGGGACAGGGTTCCACGAGCAGTACTTC. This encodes CATGTGFHEQYF.